A single sample gave rise to the 26 T cell receptor beta chains below, sequenced in a study of cytomegalovirus exposure and HLA in healthy donors. The PCR used 60 Vbeta and 13 Jbeta primers. Clones were sequenced by immunoSEQ multiplex PCR, and TCRdb holds only the in-frame ones, with some missing. The table has about 130,000 clones, 65% to 90% seen once. The sequenced sample was PBMCs. These receptors all come from a girl aged 2 to 10 in good health and CMV-seronegative.

Concerning this clone: This specimen includes other DNA sequences encoding the same CDR3. The chain is built from TRBV9 and TRBJ1-3, with 7 bases aligning to TRBD1. This CDR3 region has 14 residues. V was pared by 0 bases and J by 3 bases, with 0 bases of the junction left unmatched. CDR1 is SGDLS, CDR2 YYNGEE, per germline. CDR3 residues: CASSVGDSGNTIYF. CDR3 nucleotide sequence: TGTGCCAGCAGCGTAGGGGACAGTGGAAACACCATATATTTT.

In this sample, this clone turned up once. The chain recombines TRBV11-2 with TRBJ1-5; the match to TRBD1 covers 9 bases. V trimming: 4 bases; J trimming: 7 bases; junction bases outside the gene matches: 5. The CDR3 sequence is 14 residues long. The germline CDR1 and CDR2 sequences are SGHAT and FQNNGV. The CDR3 loop reads CASSSGQGQQPQHF. Written as DNA, the CDR3 is TGTGCCAGCAGCTCGGGACAGGGTCAGCAGCCCCAGCATTTT.

This clone has a single count. The rearrangement joins TRBV4-1 to TRBJ1-2; D may be TRBD1 (6 bases). V was shortened by 1 base and J by 7 bases, with 16 bases between the two germline ends. The CDR3 is 15 amino acids. CDR1 MGHRA and CDR2 YSYEKL come from the germline V gene. In DNA, the CDR3 is TGCGCCAGCAGCCAAGGAGGGGGGGGCGCGGGTGGCTACACCTTC. Amino acid sequence: CASSQGGGGAGGYTF.

CDR3 sequence: CASSQDVYAEAFF. CDR3 coding DNA: TGCGCCAGCAGCCAAGATGTGTATGCTGAAGCTTTCTTT. The chain combines TRBV4-1 with TRBJ1-1; unclear D gene. The CDR3 totals 13 residues. The V and J ends lost 0 bases and 6 bases respectively, with 8 bases between them. CDR1 and CDR2 from the germline V gene are MGHRA and YSYEKL.

This clone was seen only once. The chain joins TRBV27 to TRBJ2-6; D is undetermined. Trimming removed 6 bases from V and 0 bases from J, with 6 bases in between. The CDR3 length is 14 residues. Germline V lookup: CDR1 MNHEY, CDR2 SMNVEV (reference sequence). The DNA of the CDR3 is TGTGCCAGCAGCCCGGTCTCTGGGGCCAACGTCCTGACTTTC. Residues: CASSPVSGANVLTF.

The chain uses TRBV25-1 and TRBJ1-5; a possible D gene is TRBD1 (5 bases). Between the trimmed V and J ends, which lost 5 bases and 6 bases, there was a span of 14 bases. Germline CDR1 and CDR2: MGHDK and SYGVNS. The CDR3 extends over 14 amino acids. CDR3 bases: TGTGCCAGCAGTAGGCAGGGCATTGGTCAGCCCCAGCATTTT. It codes for CASSRQGIGQPQHF.

V usage is TRBV5-1 and J usage is TRBJ1-4; no clear D gene. In germline, CDR1 is SGHRS, CDR2 YFSETQ. V was trimmed by 0 bases and J by 5 bases, leaving 5 bases between them. There are 13 residues in the CDR3. The CDR3, as DNA: TGCGCCAGCAGCTTGGCTATGAATGAAAAACTGTTTTTT. It translates to CASSLAMNEKLFF. The complete variable domain, with remaining parts taken from reference TRBV5-1 and TRBJ1-4, reads KAGVTQTPRYLIKTRGQQVTLSCSPISGHRSVSWYQQTPGQGLQFLFEYFSETQRNKGNFPGRFSGRQFSNSRSEMNVSTLELGDSALYLCASSLAMNEKLFFGSGTQLSVL.

This sequence joins TRBV28 and TRBJ2-7; D is perhaps TRBD2 (5 bases). The germline V gene encodes CDR1 MDHEN and CDR2 SYDVKM. V lost 6 bases, J lost 2 bases, and 8 bases lay in between. The CDR3 is 12 residues long. CDR3 sequence (DNA): TGTGCCAGCAGCACTAGGGCCTACGAGCAGTACTTC. Translating gives CASSTRAYEQYF. Variable domain in full (rest from reference TRBV28 and TRBJ2-7): DVKVTQSSRYLVKRTGEKVFLECVQDMDHENMFWYRQDPGLGLRLIYFSYDVKMKEKGDIPEGYSVSREKKERFSLILESASTNQTSMYLCASSTRAYEQYFGPGTRLTVT.

The gene calls are TRBV5-6 and TRBJ2-3; a weak D match, TRBD1 (6 bases). Germline V gene data show CDR1 as SGHDT and CDR2 as YYEEEE. This CDR3 is 14 amino acids long. V shed 4 bases and J shed 2 bases, with 11 bases lying between them. The CDR3 DNA reads TGTGCCAGCAGCCAGGGACATTCCACAGATACGCAGTATTTT. Protein sequence: CASSQGHSTDTQYF.

The J gene is TRBJ2-5, the V gene TRBV30; 7 bases match TRBD2. The tail of the sequence fits TRBJ2-7 better, so the J call may be wrong. Germline CDR1 reads GTSNPN; CDR2 reads SVGIG (reference sequence). CDR3 length: 13 amino acids. CDR3 sequence reads: CAWSVIGGYEQYF. For the CDR3, the DNA is TGTGCCTGGAGTGTAATCGGGGGGTACGAGCAGTACTTC.

This sequence joins TRBV27 and TRBJ2-1; 10 bases match TRBD1. Trimming took 2 bases from V and 7 from J; bases not matched to a gene: 8. Germline-derived CDR1 and CDR2 are MNHEY and SMNVEV (reference sequence). The CDR3 has 16 residues. The DNA of the CDR3 is TGTGCCAGCAGTTTAACGGGGACAGGGGTAGGGAATGAGCAGTTCTTC. Its translation is CASSLTGTGVGNEQFF.

In this sample, this clone turned up a few times. The chain uses TRBV6-5 and TRBJ1-3; D remains ambiguous. The CDR3 consists of 13 residues. V shed 7 bases and J shed 2 bases, with 9 bases lying between them. CDR1 and CDR2 (germline): MNHEY, SVGAGI. The DNA of the CDR3 is TGTGCCAGCACCAGAACCCCTGGAAACACCATATATTTT. This gives the protein CASTRTPGNTIYF.

There are a few counts of this clone. This rearrangement joins TRBV6-5 to TRBJ2-1; the match to TRBD2 covers 11 bases. The germline V gene encodes CDR1 MNHEY and CDR2 SVGAGI. J gave up 4 bases and V 6 bases, and 5 bases lay outside the gene matches. The CDR3 runs to 15 residues. This CDR3 is CASRRTSGSYNEQFF. DNA of the CDR3: TGTGCCAGCAGGCGGACTAGCGGGTCGTACAATGAGCAGTTCTTC.

The chain combines TRBV15 with TRBJ1-3, with D tentatively TRBD1 (5 bases). Germline CDR1 reads LNHNV; CDR2 reads YYDKDF (reference sequence). This CDR3 has 15 residues. V gave up 0 bases and J gave up 2 bases, with 8 bases separating them. The DNA for the CDR3 is TGTGCCACCAGCAGAGATCTAGGGGCTGGAAACACCATATATTTT. Amino acid sequence: CATSRDLGAGNTIYF.

The chain couples TRBV6-5 to TRBJ1-1, with D possibly TRBD1 on 6 matching bases. Trimming stripped 4 bases from V and 4 bases from J, with 10 bases between. CDR3 size: 13 residues. The V gene's germline CDR1 is MNHEY and CDR2 SVGAGI. The CDR3 here is CASSSPGATEAFF. DNA of the CDR3: TGTGCCAGCAGTTCCCCAGGGGCCACTGAAGCTTTCTTT.

This sequence joins TRBV9 and TRBJ2-1, with 8 positions matching TRBD1. The germline CDR1 and CDR2 sequences are SGDLS and YYNGEE. This CDR3 region has 18 residues. Losses at the gene ends were 4 bases for V and 4 bases for J; bases not matched to a gene: 16. The CDR3 DNA follows: TGTGCCAGCAGCTCGACCTCTTCCATACAGGGGGAATACAATGAGCAGTTCTTC. Protein sequence: CASSSTSSIQGEYNEQFF.

The chain joins TRBV30 to TRBJ2-3; TRBD2 aligns across 10 bases. CDR1 is GTSNPN, CDR2 SVGIG, per germline (reference sequence). The CDR3 contains 16 residues. J was trimmed by 3 bases and V by 3 bases; bases with no gene match: 9. The CDR3 DNA sequence: TGTGCCTGGAGCCAACGATTAGCGGGGGGAACAGATACGCAGTATTTT. Translation: CAWSQRLAGGTDTQYF.

The CDR3 sequence: CASGGGSNYEQYF. The CDR3 DNA sequence: TGTGCTAGCGGGGGGGGCTCAAACTACGAGCAGTACTTC. This rearrangement joins TRBV2 to TRBJ2-7; TRBD2 matches 11 bases. CDR3 size: 13 residues. Per germline, CDR1 SNHLY and CDR2 FYNNEI.

The chain joins TRBV7-8 to TRBJ1-6; D possibly corresponds to TRBD1 (5 bases). CDR3 size: 16 residues. Germline-derived CDR1 and CDR2 are SGHVS and FQNEAQ. Trimming removed 5 bases at V and 2 bases at J, with 13 bases between. Here the CDR3 DNA reads TGTGCCAGCAGCCCGCTACAGGATCCCTATAATTCACCCCTCCACTTT. Translated, it gives CASSPLQDPYNSPLHF.

V gene TRBV19 combines with J gene TRBJ1-4; unclear D gene. The germline CDR1 and CDR2 sequences are LNHDA and SQIVND (reference sequence). The V end lost 8 bases, the J end lost 0 bases, and 7 bases lay between the germline ends. The length of the CDR3 is 13 residues. In DNA, the CDR3 is TGTGCCAGTCGCAGGTCAACTAATGAAAAACTGTTTTTT. Translating it yields CASRRSTNEKLFF.

This clone was picked up a small number of times. V and J are TRBV18 and TRBJ2-7; 12 bases agree with TRBD1. The CDR3 is 16 residues long. Germline CDR1 is KGHSH and CDR2 is LQKENI. Trimming cost V 0 bases and J 7 bases; bases outside gene matches: 7. CDR3: CASSPPPGQGAREQYF. The CDR3 DNA is TGTGCCAGCTCACCACCCCCGGGACAGGGGGCGAGGGAGCAGTACTTC.

This chain joins TRBV7-8 and TRBJ1-1; D unclear. The V end lost 5 bases, the J end lost 1 base, and 11 bases lay between the germline ends. This CDR3 has 14 residues. Germline V gives CDR1 SGHVS, CDR2 FQNEAQ. The CDR3 here is CASSVGRRNTEAFF. The CDR3 DNA follows: TGTGCCAGCAGCGTAGGGAGGAGGAACACTGAAGCTTTCTTT.

The chain couples TRBV6-4 to TRBJ2-1; 11 bases map to TRBD2. This CDR3 has 17 residues. The V gene's germline CDR1 is MRHNA and CDR2 SNTAGT. V lost 3 bases to trimming and J lost 1 base; unmatched junction nucleotides: 5. Here the CDR3 DNA reads TGTGCCAGCAGTGATAGCGGGGGGGCCCCGTCCTACAATGAGCAGTTCTTC. This translates into CASSDSGGAPSYNEQFF.

Turning to this clone: An end of the junction differs from the germline gene, which may be a read error. The chain carries TRBV7-7 and TRBJ2-7, with a weak D call TRBD1 (6 bases). Germline lookup yields CDR1 SSHAT and CDR2 FNYEAQ (reference sequence). The CDR3 is made up of 15 amino acids. For the CDR3, the DNA is TGTGCTAGCAGCTTAGGCCAGGGGATCAGCTACGAGCAGTACTTC. It yields the protein CASSLGQGISYEQYF.

This chain joins TRBV28 and TRBJ2-7; 11 positions agree with TRBD2. Germline V lookup: CDR1 MDHEN, CDR2 SYDVKM. CDR3 length equals 15 residues. With 4 bases clipped from V and 4 bases from J, the junction kept 6 bases outside the gene matches. The chain's CDR3 is CASSSIAGGPYEQYF. The CDR3 nucleotides are TGTGCCAGCAGTTCAATAGCGGGAGGGCCTTACGAGCAGTACTTC.

This rearrangement joins TRBV27 to TRBJ2-7; maybe TRBD1 (5 bases). Trimming pared 4 bases from V and 6 bases from J, leaving 13 bases between. CDR3 length: 13 residues. CDR1 and CDR2 (germline): MNHEY, SMNVEV (reference sequence). CDR3 in amino acids: CASSWSQGGEQYF. The DNA of the CDR3 is TGTGCCAGCAGTTGGAGTCAGGGTGGCGAGCAGTACTTC.